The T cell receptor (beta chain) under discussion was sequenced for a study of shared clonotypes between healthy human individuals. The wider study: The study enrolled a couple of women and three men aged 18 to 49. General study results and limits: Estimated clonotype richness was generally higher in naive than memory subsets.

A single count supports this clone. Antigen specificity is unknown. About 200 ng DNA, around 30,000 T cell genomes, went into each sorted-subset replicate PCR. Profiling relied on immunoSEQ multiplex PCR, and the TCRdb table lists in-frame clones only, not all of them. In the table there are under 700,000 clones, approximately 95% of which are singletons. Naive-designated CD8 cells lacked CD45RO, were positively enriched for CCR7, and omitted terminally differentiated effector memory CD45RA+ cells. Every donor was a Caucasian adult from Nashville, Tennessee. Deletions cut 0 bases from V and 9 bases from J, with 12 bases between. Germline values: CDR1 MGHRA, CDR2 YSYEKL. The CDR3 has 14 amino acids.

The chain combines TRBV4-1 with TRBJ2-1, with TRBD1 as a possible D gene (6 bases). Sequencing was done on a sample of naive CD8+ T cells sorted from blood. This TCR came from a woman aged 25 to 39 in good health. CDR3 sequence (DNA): TGCGCCAGCAGCCAAGAACAGGGTAGGAGTGAGCAGTTCTTC. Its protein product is CASSQEQGRSEQFF.